This TCR beta chain was retrieved from a study of blood T cell repertoires in COVID-19. About the research overall: PBMCs, B-cell-depleted T cells, or T cells provided the cDNA or gDNA that made up the material.

Original analysis: Amplification from reference gene primers served as the basis for estimated nucleated cell counts. The table came from immunoSEQ multiplex PCR; TCRdb's copy has only in-frame clones and leaves some out. Clone size and V and J calls were adopted from that table, with D and trimming inferred from the DNA. The data contain about 140,000 clones, 90% of them singletons. This CDR3 is 14 amino acids long. The sequencing input was peripheral blood. The sequence was collected from an elderly woman with acute or convalescent COVID-19. The chain links TRBV21-1 to TRBJ2-5; the tabulated D call, TRBD1, remains unverified against the DNA. TRBV21-1 is an annotated pseudogene. The CDR3 DNA reads TGTGCCAGCAGCACACGGACAGGGACAGAGACCCAGTACTTC. Translated: CASSTRTGTETQYF.